What follows are 10 T cell receptor beta chains derived from one specimen sequenced in a study of blood T cell repertoires in COVID-19. Clones were sequenced by immunoSEQ multiplex PCR, and TCRdb holds only the in-frame ones, with some missing. The table has 200,000 to 300,000 clones, approximately 83% seen once. The specimen sequenced was peripheral blood. These receptors were taken from a human donor in a cohort sampled during active COVID-19.

The genes are TRBV2 and TRBJ2-5, with 8 bases fitting TRBD1. J lost 7 bases, V lost 6 bases, and 7 bases had no gene match. The CDR3 loop spans 13 amino acids. Per germline, CDR1 SNHLY and CDR2 FYNNEI. In DNA form, the CDR3 reads TGTGCCAGCAGGGCGGGACAGGACGGGACCCAGTACTTC. This codes for CASRAGQDGTQYF. Drawing the rest from reference TRBV2 and TRBJ2-5, the complete variable domain is EPEVTQTPSHQVTQMGQEVILRCVPISNHLYFYWYRQILGQKVEFLVSFYNNEISEKSEIFDDQFSVERPDGSNFTLKIRSTKLEDSAMYFCASRAGQDGTQYFGPGTRLLVL.

This chain connects TRBV19 to TRBJ1-1, with 9 nucleotides matching TRBD1. The CDR3 is 17 amino acids. With V trimmed by 6 bases and J by 1 base, 12 bases remained unmatched. The V gene's germline CDR1 is LNHDA and CDR2 SQIVND (reference sequence). CDR3 protein: CASRSRTGELGNTEAFF. CDR3 sequence (DNA): TGTGCCAGTAGATCCCGGACAGGGGAGTTGGGGAACACTGAAGCTTTCTTT.

The rearrangement joins TRBV9 to TRBJ2-7; 9 nucleotides match TRBD1. The CDR3 length is 15 residues. With V trimmed by 0 bases and J by 3 bases, 4 bases remained unmatched. The germline gives CDR1 SGDLS, CDR2 YYNGEE. CDR3 nucleotides: TGTGCCAGCAGCGTAGCTTGGGACAGGGACTACGAGCAGTACTTC. This translates into CASSVAWDRDYEQYF.

The chain is built from TRBV27 and TRBJ1-4; TRBD1 might be the D (6 bases). This CDR3 region has 16 residues. Germline V lookup: CDR1 MNHEY, CDR2 SMNVEV (reference sequence). V shed 0 bases and J shed 10 bases, with 18 bases lying between them. The CDR3 DNA reads as TGTGCCAGCAGTTTATCGGGCAGGGACAACTTCCGAAAACTGTTTTTT. This gives the protein CASSLSGRDNFRKLFF.

The CDR3 region has the DNA TGTGCCAGCAGTGTCGGCCGGACTAGCGGAAGCGGGGAGCTGTTTTTT. It yields the protein CASSVGRTSGSGELFF. The rearrangement uses TRBV2 and TRBJ2-2, with 10 bases fitting TRBD2. The CDR3 sequence is 16 residues long. Trimming at V came to 4 bases and at J to 7 bases, leaving 9 bases not matched to a gene. Germline CDR1 and CDR2: SNHLY and FYNNEI. The full variable domain, completed using reference TRBV2 and TRBJ2-2, is EPEVTQTPSHQVTQMGQEVILRCVPISNHLYFYWYRQILGQKVEFLVSFYNNEISEKSEIFDDQFSVERPDGSNFTLKIRSTKLEDSAMYFCASSVGRTSGSGELFFGEGSRLTVL.

The V gene is TRBV9, the J gene TRBJ2-7; TRBD2 matches 14 bases. The CDR3 runs to 15 residues. Looked up from germline, CDR1 is SGDLS and CDR2 is YYNGEE. J gave up 7 bases and V 3 bases, and 6 bases lay outside the gene matches. The CDR3 reads CASSGGLAGVDEQYF. CDR3 nucleotides: TGTGCCAGCAGCGGGGGACTAGCGGGAGTTGATGAGCAGTACTTC.

In its sample, this clone was seen once. V is TRBV11-2 and J is TRBJ1-6, with D tentatively TRBD1 (5 bases). Germline-derived CDR1 and CDR2 are SGHAT and FQNNGV. CDR3 length equals 14 residues. V lost 8 bases and J 8 bases, leaving 16 bases between the germline ends. The CDR3 reads CASRPGGVDSPLHF. CDR3 coding DNA: TGTGCCAGCCGACCGGGGGGGGTAGATTCACCCCTCCACTTT.

The chain employs TRBV24-1 and TRBJ1-5; TRBD1 matches at 11 bases. Germline trimming cut 4 bases from V and 3 bases from J; bases unmatched to any gene: 4. In germline, CDR1 is KGHDR, CDR2 SFDVKD. The CDR3 contains 16 residues. The CDR3 reads CATSDRDRGNNQPQHF. The CDR3 nucleotides are TGTGCCACCAGTGACAGGGACAGGGGGAACAATCAGCCCCAGCATTTT.

The genes are TRBV5-5 and TRBJ1-2; D ambiguous. The CDR3 is made up of 14 amino acids. From germline, CDR1 is SGHKS and CDR2 YYEKEE (reference sequence). Trimming cost V 1 base and J 6 bases, with 13 bases left between them. CDR3 amino acids: CASSLNYGYHGYTF. The DNA of the CDR3 is TGTGCCAGCAGCTTGAATTACGGGTACCATGGCTACACCTTC.

The V call is TRBV7-2, the J call TRBJ2-3; 9 bases are a match to TRBD2. The length of the CDR3 is 16 residues. Per the germline V gene, CDR1 is SGHTA and CDR2 is FQGNSA. The ends lost 5 bases at V and 5 bases at J; junction bases unmatched: 11. Here the CDR3 reads CASSTEGGGAIDTQYF. CDR3 DNA sequence: TGTGCCAGCAGCACCGAGGGCGGGGGGGCTATAGATACGCAGTATTTT.